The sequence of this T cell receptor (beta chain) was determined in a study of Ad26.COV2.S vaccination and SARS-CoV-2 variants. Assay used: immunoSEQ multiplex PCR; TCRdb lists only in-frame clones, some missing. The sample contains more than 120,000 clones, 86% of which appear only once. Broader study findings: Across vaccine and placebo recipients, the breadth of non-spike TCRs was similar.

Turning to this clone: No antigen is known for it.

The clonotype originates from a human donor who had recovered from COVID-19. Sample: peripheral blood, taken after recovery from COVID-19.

CDR3 bases: TGTGCCAGCAGTTACTACTCTGATCCAGGGGAGACCCAGTACTTC. It specifies CASSYYSDPGETQYF. The chain carries TRBV6-2 or TRBV6-3 and TRBJ2-5, with D possibly matching TRBD1 (5 bases). This CDR3 has 15 amino acids. Trimming shortened V by 1 base and J by 5 bases, and 14 bases separated the two germline ends. CDR1 MNHEY and CDR2 SVGEGT come from the germline V gene.